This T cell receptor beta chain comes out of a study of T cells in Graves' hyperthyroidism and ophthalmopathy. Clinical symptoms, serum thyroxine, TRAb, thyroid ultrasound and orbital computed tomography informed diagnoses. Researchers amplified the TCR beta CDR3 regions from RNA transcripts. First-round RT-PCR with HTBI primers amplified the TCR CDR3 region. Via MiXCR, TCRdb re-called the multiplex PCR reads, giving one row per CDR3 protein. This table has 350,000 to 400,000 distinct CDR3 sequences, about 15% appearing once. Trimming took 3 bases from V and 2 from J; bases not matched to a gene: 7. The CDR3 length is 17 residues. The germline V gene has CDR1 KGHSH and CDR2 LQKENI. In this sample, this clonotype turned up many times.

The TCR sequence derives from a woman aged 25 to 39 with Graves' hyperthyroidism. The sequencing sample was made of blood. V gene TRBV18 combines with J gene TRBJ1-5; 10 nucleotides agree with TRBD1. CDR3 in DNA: TGTGCCAGCTCACCTGGACAGGGGGTTCGTGGCAATCAGCCCCAGCATTTT. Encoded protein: CASSPGQGVRGNQPQHF.